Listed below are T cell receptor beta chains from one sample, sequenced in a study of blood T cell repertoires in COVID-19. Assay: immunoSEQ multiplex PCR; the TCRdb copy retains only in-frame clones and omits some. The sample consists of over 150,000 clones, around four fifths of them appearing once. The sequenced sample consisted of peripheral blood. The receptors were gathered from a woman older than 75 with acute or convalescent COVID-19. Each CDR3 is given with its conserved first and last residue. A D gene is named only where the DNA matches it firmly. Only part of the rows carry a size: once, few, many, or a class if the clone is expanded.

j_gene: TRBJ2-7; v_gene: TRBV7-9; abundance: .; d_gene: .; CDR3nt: TGTGCCAGCAGCTTACCCCTACAGGGAACCACCTACGAGCAGTACTTC; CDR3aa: CASSLPLQGTTYEQYF
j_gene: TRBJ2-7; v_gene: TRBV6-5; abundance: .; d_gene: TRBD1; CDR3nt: TGTGCCAGCAGTTATTCCGGGACAGGGAGCTACGAGCAGTACTTC; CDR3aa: CASSYSGTGSYEQYF
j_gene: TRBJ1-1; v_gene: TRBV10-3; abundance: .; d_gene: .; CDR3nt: TGTGCCATCAGTGAGGCCGCGGTAGAGGGTAAAGCTTTCTTT; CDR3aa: CAISEAAVEGKAFF
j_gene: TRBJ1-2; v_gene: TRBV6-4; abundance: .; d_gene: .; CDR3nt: TGTGCCAGCAGTGACACCGGGACTTTGCGGCGTGGCTACACCTTC; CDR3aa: CASSDTGTLRRGYTF
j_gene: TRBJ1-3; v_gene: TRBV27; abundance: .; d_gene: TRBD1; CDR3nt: TGTGCCAGCAGTACTACCTCGGGACAGGGGTCTGGAAACACCATATATTTT; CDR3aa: CASSTTSGQGSGNTIYF
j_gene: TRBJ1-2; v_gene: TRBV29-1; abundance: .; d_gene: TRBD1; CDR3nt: TGCAGCGTCCCCGGGACAGTTGGCTTTAACTATGGCTACACCTTC; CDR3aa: CSVPGTVGFNYGYTF
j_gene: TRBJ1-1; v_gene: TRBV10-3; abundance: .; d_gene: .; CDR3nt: TGTGCCATCAGTGAGTCAGCAGGGCGGTCTTTCTTT; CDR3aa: CAISESAGRSFF
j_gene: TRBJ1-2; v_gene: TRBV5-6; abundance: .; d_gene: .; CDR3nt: TGTGCCAGCAGCTTGGAGTTGCGGGGCGGCGCCTTAAGCTACACCTTC; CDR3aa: CASSLELRGGALSYTF
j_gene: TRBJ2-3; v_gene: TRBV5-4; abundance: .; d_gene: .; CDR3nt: TGTGCCAGCAGCTTTGGGGGCACCACAGATACGCAGTATTTT; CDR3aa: CASSFGGTTDTQYF
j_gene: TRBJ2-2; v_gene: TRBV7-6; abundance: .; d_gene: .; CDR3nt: TGTGCCAGCAGCTTATACTCTCCCGAGGACACCGGGGAGCTGTTTTTT; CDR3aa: CASSLYSPEDTGELFF
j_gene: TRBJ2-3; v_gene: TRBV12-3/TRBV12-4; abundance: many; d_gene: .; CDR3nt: TGTGCCAGCCGACCCGGGGGAAAAGATACGCAGTATTTT; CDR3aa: CASRPGGKDTQYF
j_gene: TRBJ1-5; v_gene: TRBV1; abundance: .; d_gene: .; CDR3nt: TGCACCAGCAGCCAAACGGGGACTGGGCCTCAGCCCCAGCATTTT; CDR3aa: CTSSQTGTGPQPQHF
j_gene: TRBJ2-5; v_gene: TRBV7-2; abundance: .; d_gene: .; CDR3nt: TGTGCCAGCAGCTTAGTCACCTCCGGGGAGACCCAGTACTTC; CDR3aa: CASSLVTSGETQYF
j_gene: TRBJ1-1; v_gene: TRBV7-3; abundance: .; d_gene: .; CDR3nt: TGTGCCAGCAGCCCCCAGCCAGGGCAATCCACTGAAGCTTTCTTT; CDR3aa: CASSPQPGQSTEAFF
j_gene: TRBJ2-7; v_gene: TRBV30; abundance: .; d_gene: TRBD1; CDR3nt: TGTGCCTGGAGAGCCGGGACAGGGGGCTTCGAGCAGTACTTC; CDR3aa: CAWRAGTGGFEQYF
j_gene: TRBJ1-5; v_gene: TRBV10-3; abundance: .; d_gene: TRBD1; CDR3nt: TGTGCCATTGGACAGGGGCGGGATGGCAATCAGCCCCAGCATTTT; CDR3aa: CAIGQGRDGNQPQHF
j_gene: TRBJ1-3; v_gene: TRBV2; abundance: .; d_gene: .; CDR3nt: TGTGCCAGCAGTCTACGACAGCTAAACTCTGGAAACACCATATATTTT; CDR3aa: CASSLRQLNSGNTIYF
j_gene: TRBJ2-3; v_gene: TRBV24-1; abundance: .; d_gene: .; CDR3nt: TGTGCCACCAGTGATCCGGGAGCTAGCACAGATACGCAGTATTTT; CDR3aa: CATSDPGASTDTQYF
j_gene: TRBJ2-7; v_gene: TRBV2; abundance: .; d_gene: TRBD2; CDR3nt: TGTGCCAGCAGGGGGCGCGGGGGGACCTCCTACGAGCAGTACTTC; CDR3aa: CASRGRGGTSYEQYF
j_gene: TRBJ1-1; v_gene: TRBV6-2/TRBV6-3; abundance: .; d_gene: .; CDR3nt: TGTGCCAGCAGCTCCCTGCCGGGGGGAGACACTGAAGCTTTCTTT; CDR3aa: CASSSLPGGDTEAFF
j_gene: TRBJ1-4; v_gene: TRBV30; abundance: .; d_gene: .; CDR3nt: TGTGCCTGGAGTGGGGACTGGGCTGAAAAACTGTTTTTT; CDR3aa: CAWSGDWAEKLFF
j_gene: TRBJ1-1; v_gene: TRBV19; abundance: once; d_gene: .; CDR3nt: TGTGCCAGTGGCCCCAATAAGAACACTGAAGCTTTCTTT; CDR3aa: CASGPNKNTEAFF
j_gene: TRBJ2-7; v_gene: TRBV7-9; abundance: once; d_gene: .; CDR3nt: TGTGCCAGCAGCTTAGTAGGGGTGCAGGGCTACGAGCAGTACTTC; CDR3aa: CASSLVGVQGYEQYF
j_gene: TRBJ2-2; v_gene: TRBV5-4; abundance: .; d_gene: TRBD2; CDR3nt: TGTGCCAGCAGCCCCTGGGCTAGCGGGAACACCGGGGAGCTGTTTTTT; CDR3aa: CASSPWASGNTGELFF
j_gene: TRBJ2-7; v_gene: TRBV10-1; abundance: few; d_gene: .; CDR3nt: TGCGCCAGCAGTCCCTCCGGGACATGGGAGCAGTACTTC; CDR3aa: CASSPSGTWEQYF
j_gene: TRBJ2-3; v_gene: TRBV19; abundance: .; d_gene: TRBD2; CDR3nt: TGTGCCAGTGGGGGACTAGCGGGAGTAGATACGCAGTATTTT; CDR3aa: CASGGLAGVDTQYF
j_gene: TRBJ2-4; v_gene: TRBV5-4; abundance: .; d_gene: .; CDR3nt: TGTGCCAGCAGCTTGGCGGGGGGCGCGACCAAAAACATTCAGTACTTC; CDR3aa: CASSLAGGATKNIQYF
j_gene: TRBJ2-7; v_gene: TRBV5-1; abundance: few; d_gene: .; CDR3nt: TGCGCCAGCAGCTTGGATACAGGGAGCCACGAGCAGTACTTC; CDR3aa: CASSLDTGSHEQYF
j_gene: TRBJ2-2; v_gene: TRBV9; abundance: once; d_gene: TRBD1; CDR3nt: TGTGCCAGCGGACAGGGCTCCGGGGAGCTGTTTTTT; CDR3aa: CASGQGSGELFF
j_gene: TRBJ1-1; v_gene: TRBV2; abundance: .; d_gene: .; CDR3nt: TGTGCCAGCAGTAATGTGGGAGTGAACACTGAAGCTTTCTTT; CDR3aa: CASSNVGVNTEAFF
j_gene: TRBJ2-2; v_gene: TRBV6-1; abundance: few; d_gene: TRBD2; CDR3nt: TGTGCCAGCAGTGAAGCTGGCGGGGGGGCCATCGGGGAGCTGTTTTTT; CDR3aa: CASSEAGGGAIGELFF
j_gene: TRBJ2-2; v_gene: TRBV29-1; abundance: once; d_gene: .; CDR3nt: TGCAGCGTTATCCCACAGGGGAACACCGGGGAGCTGTTTTTT; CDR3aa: CSVIPQGNTGELFF
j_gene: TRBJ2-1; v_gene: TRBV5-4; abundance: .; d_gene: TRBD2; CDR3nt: TGTGCCAGCAGTTCCGGGACTAGCGGGGCGTACAATGAGCAGTTCTTC; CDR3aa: CASSSGTSGAYNEQFF
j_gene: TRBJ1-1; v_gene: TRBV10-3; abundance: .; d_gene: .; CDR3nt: TGTGCCATCAGTGATAATGGGGGACTGATCACTGAAGCTTTCTTT; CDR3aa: CAISDNGGLITEAFF
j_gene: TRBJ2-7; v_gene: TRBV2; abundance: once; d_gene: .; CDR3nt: TGTGCCAGCAGTGCTCGGCCCCCGGGTTCGGGAGAGCAGTACTTC; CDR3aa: CASSARPPGSGEQYF
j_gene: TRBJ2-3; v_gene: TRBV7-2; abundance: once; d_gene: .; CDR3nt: TGTGCCAGCAGCTTAATGGGGGCGATGAGCACAGATACGCAGTATTTT; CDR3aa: CASSLMGAMSTDTQYF
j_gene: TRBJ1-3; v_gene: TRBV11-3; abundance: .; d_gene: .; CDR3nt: TGTGCCAGCAGCTCGCGCTCTGGAAACACCATATATTTT; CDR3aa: CASSSRSGNTIYF
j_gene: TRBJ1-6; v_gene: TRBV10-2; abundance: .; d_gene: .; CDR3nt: TGCGCCAGCAGTGGGGACACGCATTCACCCCTCCACTTT; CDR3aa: CASSGDTHSPLHF
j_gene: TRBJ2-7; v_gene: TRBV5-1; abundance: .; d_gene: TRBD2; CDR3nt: TGCGCCAGCAGCTTTTATCCTAGCGGGAATGAAGTAGCGCGCGAGCAGTACTTC; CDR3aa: CASSFYPSGNEVAREQYF
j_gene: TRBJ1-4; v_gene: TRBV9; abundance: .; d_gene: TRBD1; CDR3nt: TGTGCCAGCAGCCCCGGACAGGGGGTTGAAAAACTGTTTTTT; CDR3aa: CASSPGQGVEKLFF
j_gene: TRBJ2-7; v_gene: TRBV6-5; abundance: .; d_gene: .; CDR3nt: TGTGCCAGCAGTTACGCCCAGGAACCAACCTACGAGCAGTACTTC; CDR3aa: CASSYAQEPTYEQYF
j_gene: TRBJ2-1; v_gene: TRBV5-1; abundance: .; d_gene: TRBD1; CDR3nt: TGCGCCAGCGGACAGGGGGTCTACAATGAGCAGTTCTTC; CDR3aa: CASGQGVYNEQFF
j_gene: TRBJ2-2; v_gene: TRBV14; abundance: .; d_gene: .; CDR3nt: TGTGCCAGCAGCGTTGGACAGAGCGCCGGGGAGCTGTTTTTT; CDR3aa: CASSVGQSAGELFF
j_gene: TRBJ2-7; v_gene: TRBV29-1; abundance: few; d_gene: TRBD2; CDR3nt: TGCAGCGTTGGTCTAGCGGGAGTGGGGGAGCAGTACTTC; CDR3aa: CSVGLAGVGEQYF
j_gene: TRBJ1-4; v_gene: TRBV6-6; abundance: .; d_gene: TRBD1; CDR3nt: TGTGCCACCCGACAGGGGGCGGAGGGAAAACTGTTTTTT; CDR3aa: CATRQGAEGKLFF
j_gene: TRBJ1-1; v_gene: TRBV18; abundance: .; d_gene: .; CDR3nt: TGTGCCAGCTCACCCCTACGAGGTTCATTGGACACTGAAGCTTTCTTT; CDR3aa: CASSPLRGSLDTEAFF
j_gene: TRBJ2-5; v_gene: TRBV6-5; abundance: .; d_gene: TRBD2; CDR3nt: TGTGCCAGCCACCTTAGCGGGGCAGGAGAGACCCAGTACTTC; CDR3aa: CASHLSGAGETQYF
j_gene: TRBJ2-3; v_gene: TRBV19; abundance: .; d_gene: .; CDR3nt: TGTGCCAGTAGTATCACAGGAGGGACAGATACGCAGTATTTT; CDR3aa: CASSITGGTDTQYF